These T cell receptor beta chains were read from a single sample in a study of molecular identifiers for immune sequencing clone quantification. From the PCR reads, TCRdb called clonotypes with MiXCR, one entry per CDR3 protein. The sample has about 640,000 distinct CDR3 sequences; 15% to 20% are singletons. The sample consisted of naive CD8+ T cells from blood, with Jurkat cell RNA spiked in. These receptors all come from a human donor in good health. Some libraries in this study had Jurkat cell RNA spiked in. The conserved cysteine and the conserved F or W are not part of the CDR3 here.

v_call	j_call	cdr3_length	cdr3_aa
TRBV29-1	TRBJ2-1	13	SVDWLAGAGNEQF
TRBV7-6	TRBJ2-3	15	ASSLELAGIPTDTQY
TRBV4-3	TRBJ2-7	13	ASSQNRDRTYEQY
TRBV3-1	TRBJ2-7	14	ASSQDQTSGGYEQY
TRBV4-2	TRBJ2-2	16	ASSQDGGDRAGTGELF
TRBV2	TRBJ2-5	10	ASTRLSETQH
TRBV7-9	TRBJ2-1	14	ASSLQGQGLYNEQF
TRBV11-2	TRBJ2-5	15	ASSHNAGARGRETQY
TRBV27	TRBJ1-1	12	ASRNAGANTEAF
TRBV20-1	TRBJ1-5	12	SAIGSNSNQPQH
TRBV24-1	TRBJ1-2	13	ATSDGTVDVYGYT